Listed here are 20 T cell receptor beta chains from one sample, sequenced in a study of regulatory T cells in long-lasting Graves disease. Combining iRepertoire HTBI primers with Arm-PCR of CDR3 regions, the authors built TCR beta libraries. Each CDR3 protein gets one entry after TCRdb re-called the multiplex PCR reads with MiXCR. The sample shows a few hundred thousand distinct CDR3 sequences, 20% to 25% of them seen only once. The time point denotes: newly diagnosed GD, antithyroid drugs for less than 3 months. PBMC RNA was the source of the TCR library. The source was peripheral blood mononuclear cells (PBMCs), collected at new diagnosis, from a patient treated with antithyroid drugs. The receptors were sampled from a female donor with Graves disease.

This clonotype has a handful of counts. This chain joins TRBV4-1 and TRBJ1-4, with TRBD1 matching over 9 bases. Germline V gene lookup returns CDR1 MGHRA and CDR2 YSYEKL. The CDR3 length is 19 residues. Trimming removed 5 bases from V and 0 bases from J; junction bases left unmatched: 13. CDR3 nucleotide sequence: TGCGCCAGCAGCGGAAGTAAGGACAGGGGACCTGCAACTAATGAAAAACTGTTTTTT. Encoded protein: CASSGSKDRGPATNEKLFF.

As concerns this clonotype: A much larger clone lies one base from this, so it may be a read error. The rearrangement joins TRBV28 to TRBJ2-7; tentatively, D is TRBD1 or TRBD2 (5 bases each). CDR1 is MDHEN and CDR2 is SYDVKM in the germline V gene. This CDR3 is built from 15 residues. CDR3 residues: CTSRPPGTVSYEQYF. The CDR3, as DNA: TGTACCAGCAGGCCCCCAGGGACGGTTTCCTACGAGCAGTACTTC.

This clonotype was observed once. Being one base from a much bigger clone, this may be a read error. No conserved phenylalanine or tryptophan ends this CDR3, so it is likely a read error. The rearrangement uses TRBV16 and TRBJ1-1; D remains ambiguous. V dropped 2 bases and J dropped 5 bases, with 12 bases sitting between them. Germline values: CDR1 KGHSY, CDR2 FQNENV. CDR3 length equals 14 residues. The CDR3 loop is CASSQGPGGTEAFS. For the CDR3, the DNA is TGTGCCAGCAGCCAAGGCCCGGGTGGGACTGAAGCTTTCTCT.

Many counts were recorded for this clonotype. The chain is built from TRBV20-1 and TRBJ2-3, with 10 bases lining up with TRBD2. The CDR3 runs 14 residues. The V gene's germline CDR1 is DFQATT and CDR2 SNEGSKA (reference sequence). V trimming: 5 bases; J trimming: 2 bases; junction bases outside the gene matches: 4. The CDR3 region is CSAVTSGNTDTQYF. CDR3 DNA sequence: TGCAGTGCTGTTACTAGCGGGAACACAGATACGCAGTATTTT.

This clonotype appeared many times. V usage is TRBV6-1 and J usage is TRBJ2-5; 9 nucleotides line up with TRBD1. This CDR3 comprises 15 residues. After removal of 6 bases from V and 4 bases from J, the junction contained 9 bases not matched to a gene. The germline V gene encodes CDR1 MNHNS and CDR2 SASEGT. CDR3 DNA sequence: TGTGCCAGCAGATCACGTCCGGGACAGGGAGAGACCCAGTACTTC. Amino acid sequence: CASRSRPGQGETQYF.

This clonotype was counted ten times or more. The rearrangement uses TRBV11-2 and TRBJ2-7; a weak D match, TRBD1 (6 bases). CDR1 and CDR2 from the germline V gene are SGHAT and FQNNGV. V was trimmed by 1 base and J by 1 base, leaving 17 bases between them. This CDR3 contains 17 residues. CDR3 sequence: CASSLAQLSGQSYEQYF. In nucleotides, the CDR3 is TGTGCCAGCAGCTTAGCCCAGCTGTCCGGACAGTCCTACGAGCAGTACTTC.

The rearrangement uses TRBV7-2 and TRBJ2-3; D perhaps matches TRBD2 (6 bases). Germline CDR1 is SGHTA and CDR2 is FQGNSA. The V and J ends lost 5 bases and 2 bases respectively, with 23 bases between them. The length of the CDR3 is 18 residues. The CDR3: CASSQYYGTGENTDTQYF. In nucleotides, the CDR3 is TGTGCCAGCAGCCAATATTATGGAACGGGGGAGAACACAGATACGCAGTATTTT.

This clonotype showed up many times. Here the CDR3 DNA reads TGTGCCTGGAGTGGCTCTCCCGGGGCTGAAGCTTTCTTT. Amino acid sequence: CAWSGSPGAEAFF. The J gene is TRBJ1-1, the V gene TRBV30; D is undetermined. The length of the CDR3 is 13 residues. Looked up from germline, CDR1 is GTSNPN and CDR2 is SVGIG (reference sequence). Trimming stripped 1 base from V and 6 bases from J, with 12 bases between.

This clonotype has more than one count but fewer than ten. This may be a read error, as it is one base from a much larger clone. The CDR3 protein is CASSPPRARVAQYF. The CDR3, as DNA: TGTGCCAGCTCACCACCGAGGGCGAGGGTGGCCCAGTACTTC. The rearrangement links TRBV18 to TRBJ2-5; tentative D call: TRBD2 (5 bases). The germline CDR1 and CDR2 sequences are KGHSH and LQKENI. Trimming took off 0 bases at V and 9 bases at J, with 14 bases between the two ends. The CDR3 spans 14 residues.

This clonotype has a count of ten or more. The V and J genes are TRBV2 and TRBJ1-6; 9 nucleotides line up with TRBD1. CDR1 is SNHLY and CDR2 is FYNNEI in the germline V gene. With 5 bases clipped from V and 7 bases from J, the junction kept 3 bases outside the gene matches. There are 14 residues in the CDR3. CDR3 protein: CASSKDRGNSPLHF. The CDR3 nucleotides are TGTGCCAGCAGTAAGGACAGGGGCAATTCACCCCTCCACTTT. The variable domain in full, with the rest retrieved from reference TRBV2 and TRBJ1-6, is EPEVTQTPSHQVTQMGQEVILRCVPISNHLYFYWYRQILGQKVEFLVSFYNNEISEKSEIFDDQFSVERPDGSNFTLKIRSTKLEDSAMYFCASSKDRGNSPLHFGNGTRLTVT.

The chain carries TRBV7-2 and TRBJ2-7; D not resolved. The CDR3 runs 14 residues. The germline V gene encodes CDR1 SGHTA and CDR2 FQGNSA. V gave up 0 bases and J gave up 6 bases, with 12 bases separating them. For the CDR3, the DNA is TGTGCCAGCAGCTTAGCCCTTTCTGGCGGCGAGCAGTACTTC. Protein sequence: CASSLALSGGEQYF.

In its sample, this clonotype was seen many times. The rearrangement uses TRBV14 and TRBJ2-7, with a weak D call TRBD1 (6 bases). V was shortened by 1 base and J by 6 bases, with 19 bases between the two germline ends. Germline lookup yields CDR1 SGHDN and CDR2 FVKESK. The CDR3 is made up of 16 amino acids. CDR3 amino acids: CASSQGLGHGRGEQYF. In nucleotides, the CDR3 is TGTGCCAGCAGCCAAGGCCTGGGACACGGACGGGGCGAGCAGTACTTC.

This clonotype appeared many times. The chain uses TRBV20-1 and TRBJ1-2; TRBD1 agrees at 8 bases. The CDR3 spans 13 residues. With V trimmed by 0 bases and J by 8 bases, 5 bases remained unmatched. CDR1 and CDR2 from the germline V gene are DFQATT and SNEGSKA (reference sequence). The CDR3 reads CSARDQQGVGYTF. The DNA of the CDR3 is TGCAGTGCTAGAGATCAACAGGGGGTGGGCTACACCTTC.

The sample holds many counts of this clonotype. The chain is built from TRBV3-1 and TRBJ2-1; D unresolved. With 2 bases removed from V and 9 bases from J, the gap between germline ends came to 11 bases. Germline CDR1 reads LGHDT; CDR2 reads YNNKEL (reference sequence). This CDR3 is built from 13 residues. CDR3 residues: CASSQLDRGEQFF. CDR3 bases: TGTGCCAGCAGCCAATTGGACCGCGGTGAGCAGTTCTTC.

This clonotype was detected ten times or more. The V gene is TRBV2, the J gene TRBJ1-5; no clear D gene. Germline CDR1 reads SNHLY; CDR2 reads FYNNEI. The V and J ends lost 4 bases and 3 bases respectively, with 10 bases between them. The CDR3 has 14 amino acids. CDR3 sequence: CASSGTANNQPQHF. The CDR3 DNA reads as TGTGCCAGCAGTGGGACCGCCAACAATCAGCCCCAGCATTTT.

This clonotype was counted only a few times. The V gene is TRBV6-1, the J gene TRBJ2-5; a possible D gene is TRBD2 (6 bases). This CDR3 is built from 12 residues. The V gene's germline CDR1 is MNHNS and CDR2 SASEGT. The V and J ends lost 8 bases and 5 bases respectively, with 12 bases between them. The CDR3 bases are TGTGCCAGCCGACTAGGAGGGGAGACCCAGTACTTC. It specifies CASRLGGETQYF.

V usage is TRBV19 and J usage is TRBJ2-4, with 9 positions matching TRBD1. Germline CDR1 reads LNHDA; CDR2 reads SQIVND (reference sequence). The CDR3 covers 14 residues. The trim removed 4 bases at V and 9 bases at J, leaving 7 bases unmatched. The DNA of the CDR3 is TGTGCCAGTAGTAGGGGGACAGGGACGGGCATTCAGTACTTC. Amino acids: CASSRGTGTGIQYF.

This clonotype was detected many times. Sequence at one end of the junction differs from germline and may be a read error. The V call is TRBV2, the J call TRBJ2-7, with 9 bases lining up with TRBD2. CDR1 SNHLY and CDR2 FYNNEI come from the germline V gene. The CDR3 runs 14 residues. CDR3 loop: CASSEATASGTRAF. The CDR3 DNA follows: TGTGCCAGCAGTGAAGCTACGGCTAGCGGGACGAGGGCCTTC.

This clonotype was picked up many times. This chain connects TRBV2 to TRBJ2-3, with D perhaps TRBD2 (6 bases). The CDR3 spans 14 residues. Germline assignment: CDR1 SNHLY and CDR2 FYNNEI. The V and J ends lost 2 bases and 5 bases respectively, with 11 bases between them. The CDR3 bases are TGTGCCAGCAGTGAAAGCGGGTTGGGAGATACGCAGTATTTT. Translated, it gives CASSESGLGDTQYF. Together with reference TRBV2 and TRBJ2-3, the CDR3 gives the full variable domain: EPEVTQTPSHQVTQMGQEVILRCVPISNHLYFYWYRQILGQKVEFLVSFYNNEISEKSEIFDDQFSVERPDGSNFTLKIRSTKLEDSAMYFCASSESGLGDTQYFGPGTRLTVL.

This clonotype was seen ten or more times. Germline is not matched at one junction end, which may reflect a read error. The genes are TRBV6-1 and TRBJ1-5, with 11 bases that match TRBD1. Germline V gene data show CDR1 as MNHNS and CDR2 as SASEGT. The CDR3 totals 19 residues. CDR3 nucleotide sequence: TGTGCCAGCAGCGAAGGACAGGGGGCCAGAGGGTATAGCAATCAGCCCCAGCATTTT. Protein: CASSEGQGARGYSNQPQHF.